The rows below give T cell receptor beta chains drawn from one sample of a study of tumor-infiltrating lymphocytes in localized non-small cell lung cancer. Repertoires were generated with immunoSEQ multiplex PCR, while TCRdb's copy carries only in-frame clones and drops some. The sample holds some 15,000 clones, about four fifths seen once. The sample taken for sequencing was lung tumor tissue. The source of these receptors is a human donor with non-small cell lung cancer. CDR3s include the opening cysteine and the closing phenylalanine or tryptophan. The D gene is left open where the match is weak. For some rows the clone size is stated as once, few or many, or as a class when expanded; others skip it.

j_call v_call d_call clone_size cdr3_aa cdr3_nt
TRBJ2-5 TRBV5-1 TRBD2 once CASTLNGAGEGETQYF TGCGCCAGCACACTAAACGGGGCGGGAGAGGGGGAGACCCAGTACTTC
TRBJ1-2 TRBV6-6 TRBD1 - CASSYRDRGYGYTF TGTGCCAGCAGTTATCGGGACAGGGGTTATGGCTACACCTTC
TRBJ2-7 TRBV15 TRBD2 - CATRQTGGTYEQYF TGTGCCACCAGACAAACGGGGGGGACCTACGAGCAGTACTTC
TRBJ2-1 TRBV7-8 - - CASSLGLSNEQFF TGTGCCAGCAGCTTAGGGCTGAGCAATGAGCAGTTCTTC
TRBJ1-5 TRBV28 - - CASSSDAGDQPQHF TGTGCCAGCAGCAGCGACGCTGGGGATCAGCCCCAGCATTTT
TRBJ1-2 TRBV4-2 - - CASSQDAAGGYGYTF TGTGCCAGCAGCCAAGACGCGGCCGGGGGCTATGGCTACACCTTC
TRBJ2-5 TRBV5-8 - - CASSFLLAYETQYF TGTGCCAGCAGCTTCCTACTAGCTTACGAGACCCAGTACTTC
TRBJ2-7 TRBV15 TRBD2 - CATSRAGLADYEQYF TGTGCCACCAGCAGAGCGGGACTAGCGGATTACGAGCAGTACTTC
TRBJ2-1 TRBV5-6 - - CASSLALIEQFF TGTGCCAGCAGCTTGGCCCTAATTGAGCAGTTCTTC
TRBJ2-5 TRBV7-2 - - CASSLVQETQYF TGTGCCAGCAGCTTAGTTCAAGAGACCCAGTACTTC
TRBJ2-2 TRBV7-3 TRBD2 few CASRRTSGRTGELFF TGTGCCAGCAGGAGGACTAGCGGGAGAACCGGGGAGCTGTTTTTT
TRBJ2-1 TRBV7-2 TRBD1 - CASSQDRGSYNEQFF TGTGCCAGCAGCCAGGACAGGGGCTCCTACAATGAGCAGTTCTTC
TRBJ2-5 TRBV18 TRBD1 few CASSDRGIQETQYF TGTGCCAGCTCAGACAGGGGGATCCAAGAGACCCAGTACTTC
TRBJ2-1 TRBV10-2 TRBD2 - CASTSGRASNEQFF TGCGCCAGTACTAGCGGGAGGGCCTCTAATGAGCAGTTCTTC
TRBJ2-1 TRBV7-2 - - CASTSYPRYNEQFF TGTGCCAGCACCTCCTACCCCCGGTACAATGAGCAGTTCTTC
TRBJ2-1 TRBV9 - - CASSSRDPSSYNEQFF TGTGCCAGCAGCTCCCGGGACCCGAGCTCCTACAATGAGCAGTTCTTC
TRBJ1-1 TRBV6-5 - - CASSPRGSTEAFF TGTGCCAGCAGTCCTCGGGGATCCACTGAAGCTTTCTTT
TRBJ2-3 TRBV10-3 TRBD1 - CAIRPGTGSDTQYF TGTGCCATCAGACCCGGGACAGGGTCAGATACGCAGTATTTT
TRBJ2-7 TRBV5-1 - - CASSLGLSSSYEQYF TGCGCCAGCAGCTTGGGTCTATCCAGCTCCTACGAGCAGTACTTC
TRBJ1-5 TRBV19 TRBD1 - CASGKGGLKPQHF TGTGCCAGTGGTAAAGGGGGCTTGAAGCCCCAGCATTTT
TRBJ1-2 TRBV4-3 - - CASSQEEAGALRDGYTF TGCGCCAGCAGCCAAGAAGAGGCAGGCGCGCTCCGAGATGGCTACACCTTC
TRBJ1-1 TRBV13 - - CASSLPGRGRGLNTEAFF TGTGCCAGCAGCTTACCAGGGAGGGGAAGGGGTTTGAACACTGAAGCTTTCTTT
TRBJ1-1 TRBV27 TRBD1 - CASMRGRNGNTEAFF TGTGCCAGCATGAGGGGGCGGAACGGTAACACTGAAGCTTTCTTT
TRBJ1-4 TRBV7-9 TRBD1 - CASSQDRGHEKLFF TGTGCCAGCAGCCAGGACAGGGGCCATGAAAAACTGTTTTTT
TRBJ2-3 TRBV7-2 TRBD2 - CASTSSTSGYTDTQYF TGTGCCAGCACCTCCTCGACTAGCGGATACACAGATACGCAGTATTTT
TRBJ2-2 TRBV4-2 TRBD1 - CASSQVDRETGELFF TGTGCCAGCAGCCAAGTGGACAGGGAAACCGGGGAGCTGTTTTTT
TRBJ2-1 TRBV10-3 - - CAITAGWGDEQFF TGTGCCATCACGGCGGGCTGGGGCGATGAGCAGTTCTTC
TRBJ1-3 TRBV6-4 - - CASSDPDSSGNTIYF TGTGCCAGCAGTGACCCTGACAGCTCTGGAAACACCATATATTTT
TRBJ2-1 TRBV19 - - CASSQKGSGGNEQFF TGTGCCAGTAGCCAGAAGGGGTCCGGAGGCAATGAGCAGTTCTTC
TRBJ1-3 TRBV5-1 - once CASSLDGGNTIYF TGCGCCAGCAGCTTGGACGGTGGAAACACCATATATTTT
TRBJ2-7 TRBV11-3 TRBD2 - CASTDRAGGPSSYEQYF TGTGCCAGCACCGACAGAGCGGGAGGACCGAGCTCCTACGAGCAGTACTTC
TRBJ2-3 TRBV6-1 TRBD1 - CASSEGLGTGVTDTQYF TGTGCCAGCAGTGAAGGGTTAGGGACAGGGGTTACAGATACGCAGTATTTT
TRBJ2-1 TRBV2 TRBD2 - CASSGGTSSGNEQFF TGTGCCAGCAGTGGCGGGACTAGCTCAGGTAATGAGCAGTTCTTC
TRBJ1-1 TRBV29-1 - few CSVEDANQGGEAFF TGCAGCGTTGAAGACGCGAACCAAGGGGGTGAAGCTTTCTTT
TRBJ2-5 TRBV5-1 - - CASSLDVETQYF TGCGCCAGCAGCTTGGATGTCGAGACCCAGTACTTC
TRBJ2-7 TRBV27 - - CASRSGGSYEQYF TGTGCCAGCAGGAGTGGTGGGTCCTACGAGCAGTACTTC
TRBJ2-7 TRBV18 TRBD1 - CASSQGQASYEQYF TGTGCCAGCTCACAGGGACAGGCCTCCTACGAGCAGTACTTC
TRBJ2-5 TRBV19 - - CASGPVGMGETQYF TGTGCCAGTGGTCCGGTAGGGATGGGGGAGACCCAGTACTTC
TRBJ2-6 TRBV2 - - CASSVQPGGANVLTF TGTGCCAGCAGCGTACAGCCAGGTGGGGCCAACGTCCTGACTTTC
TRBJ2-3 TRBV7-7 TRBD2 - CASSLGLADTDTQYF TGTGCCAGCAGCTTAGGACTAGCGGACACAGATACGCAGTATTTT
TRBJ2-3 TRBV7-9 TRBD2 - CASSHGLADYTDTQYF TGTGCCAGCAGCCACGGACTAGCGGATTACACAGATACGCAGTATTTT
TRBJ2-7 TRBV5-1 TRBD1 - CASSLGRTGGVSYEQYF TGCGCCAGCAGCTTGGGGAGGACAGGGGGCGTCTCCTACGAGCAGTACTTC
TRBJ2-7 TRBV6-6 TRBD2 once CASRTGTSGKYEQYF TGTGCCAGCAGAACCGGGACTAGCGGGAAATACGAGCAGTACTTC
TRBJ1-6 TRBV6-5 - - CASSRDGVLSSPLHF TGTGCCAGCAGTCGGGACGGGGTTCTCAGCTCACCCCTCCACTTT
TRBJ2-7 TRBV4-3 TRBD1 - CASSRKQGDEQYF TGCGCCAGCAGCCGGAAACAGGGGGACGAGCAGTACTTC
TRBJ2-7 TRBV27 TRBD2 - CASRGAGTSPHEQYF TGTGCCAGCCGAGGGGCCGGGACTAGTCCCCACGAGCAGTACTTC
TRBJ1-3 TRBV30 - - CAWSKGGFSGNTIYF TGTGCCTGGAGTAAGGGGGGATTCTCTGGAAACACCATATATTTT
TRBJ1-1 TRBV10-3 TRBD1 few CAIRKGQGFTEAFF TGTGCCATCAGGAAGGGACAGGGTTTCACTGAAGCTTTCTTT
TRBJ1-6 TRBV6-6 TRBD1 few CASSGGTGGGSPLHF TGTGCCAGCAGCGGAGGGACAGGGGGGGGTTCACCCCTCCACTTT
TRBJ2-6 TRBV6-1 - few CASSKETSGANVLTF TGTGCCAGCAGTAAAGAGACCTCTGGGGCCAACGTCCTGACTTTC
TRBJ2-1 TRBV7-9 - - CASSLAVRGAGNEQFF TGTGCCAGCAGCTTAGCGGTTCGAGGGGCTGGCAATGAGCAGTTCTTC
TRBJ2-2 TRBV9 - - CASCCQHTGIIGELFF TGTGCCAGCTGCTGCCAGCACACGGGCATCATCGGGGAGCTGTTTTTT
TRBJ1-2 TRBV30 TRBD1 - CAWRPITGGAYGYTF TGTGCCTGGAGGCCAATTACAGGGGGCGCCTATGGCTACACCTTC
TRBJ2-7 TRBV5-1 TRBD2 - CASSSLRTGGGEQYF TGCGCCAGCAGCTCGCTACGGACGGGAGGGGGGGAGCAGTACTTC
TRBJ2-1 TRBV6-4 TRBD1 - CASSTHRGNEQFF TGTGCCAGCAGTACCCACAGGGGAAATGAGCAGTTCTTC
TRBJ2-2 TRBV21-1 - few CASSSGGVAGELFF TGTGCCAGCAGCAGCGGGGGGGTAGCCGGGGAGCTGTTTTTT
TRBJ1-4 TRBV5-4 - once CASSLDLGQTRGKLFF TGTGCCAGCAGCTTGGACCTCGGACAGACCAGGGGAAAACTGTTTTTT
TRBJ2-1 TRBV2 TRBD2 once CASSEDGRSYNEQFF TGTGCCAGCAGTGAGGACGGGAGGTCCTACAATGAGCAGTTCTTC
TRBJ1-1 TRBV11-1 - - CASSPTENTEAFF TGTGCCAGCAGCCCGACAGAGAACACTGAAGCTTTCTTT